Below, 8 T cell receptor beta chains from the same sample are listed, as sequenced in a study of tumor-infiltrating lymphocytes in primary liver carcinoma. The researchers obtained blood RNA from unsorted whole blood and also extracted germline DNA. TCR beta cDNA was prepared out of roughly 450 ng total RNA by means of a constant-region primer. Libraries for TCR beta were built through three nested multiplex PCR rounds, which together made up a slightly modified ARM-PCR procedure. Investigators reported that the first two PCR rounds, at 10 cycles each, used TRBV1-TRBV30 forward primers with a C-beta reverse primer. TCRdb redid the calling of the multiplex PCR reads with MiXCR, one entry per CDR3 protein. This sample has roughly 330,000 distinct CDR3 sequences, with approximately 65% found just once. Sequencing was done on a sample of peripheral blood. These receptors all stem from a man in his forties with primary liver carcinoma and hepatitis B virus infection.

This rearrangement joins TRBV5-3 to TRBJ1-5; D is unresolved. TRBV5-3 is classed as an ORF, of uncertain function. The CDR3 length is 14 residues. The germline V and J ends were trimmed by 1 base and 4 bases, with 9 bases remaining between them. The CDR3 DNA reads TGTGCCAGAAGCTTGTGGAGCCGGAATCAGCCCCAGCATTTT. It translates to CARSLWSRNQPQHF.

Worth noting for this clonotype: A read error may be the cause here, since a much bigger clone is one base away. The chain is built from TRBV29-1 and TRBJ2-7; a possible D gene is TRBD2 (5 bases). Trimming pared 4 bases from V and 0 bases from J, leaving 10 bases between. Germline CDR1 reads SQVTM; CDR2 reads ANQGSEA. The CDR3 spans 13 residues. This CDR3 reads CSVAGVRSYEQYF. The CDR3 DNA follows: TGCAGCGTTGCCGGGGTTCGCTCCTACGAGCAGTACTTC.

Comments on this clonotype: This could be a read error, since a much larger clone is one nucleotide away. The V call is TRBV10-3, the J call TRBJ2-7; D is perhaps TRBD1 (5 bases). This CDR3 is built from 12 residues. CDR1 is ENHRY, CDR2 SYGVKD, per germline. The CDR3 DNA follows: TGTGCCATCAGTGAGTCGACAGACGATCAGTACTTC. Its protein product is CAISESTDDQYF.

The sample holds one count of this clonotype. A much bigger clone sits one base away, suggesting this may be a read error. The J gene is TRBJ2-3, the V gene TRBV11-2, with 8 bases matching TRBD2. The germline CDR1 and CDR2 sequences are SGHAT and FQNNGV. There are 19 residues in the CDR3. The CDR3 DNA reads as TGTGCCAGCGGCTTAGAGGAGCCTGGGCTAGCGGGCCTCACAGATACGCAGTATTTT. As protein: CASGLEEPGLAGLTDTQYF.

Turning to this clonotype: A much larger clone lies one base from this, so it may be a read error. This chain joins TRBV5-5 and TRBJ2-1, with D possibly being TRBD2 (5 bases). The germline V gene has CDR1 SGHKS and CDR2 YYEKEE (reference sequence). The CDR3 is made up of 13 amino acids. The CDR3 DNA reads TGTGGCAGCAGCCGGGCCCAGAGGGTAGGGCAGTTCTTC. Amino acid sequence: CGSSRAQRVGQFF.

Remarks on this clonotype: With a much larger clone just one base away, this may be a read error. The chain combines TRBV10-3 with TRBJ1-5; 7 bases map to TRBD1. The germline CDR1 and CDR2 sequences are ENHRY and SYGVKD. This CDR3 region has 15 residues. Trimming at V came to 7 bases and at J to 4 bases, leaving 10 bases not matched to a gene. This chain's CDR3 is CAINGSDRQNQPQHF. The CDR3 DNA reads as TGTGCCATCAATGGATCGGACAGGCAGAATCAGCCCCAGCATTTT.

Turning to this clonotype: As the CDR3 is not closed by the conserved phenylalanine or tryptophan, this likely results from a read error. The chain employs TRBV11-2 and TRBJ1-1; 9 nucleotides agree with TRBD1. Unmatched junction bases numbered 9, after V lost 1 base and J lost 6 bases. Germline-derived CDR1 and CDR2 are SGHAT and FQNNGV. The CDR3 length is 16 residues. For the CDR3, the DNA is TGTGCCAGCAGCTTAGCAGGGACAGGGTGGTTGGCTGAAGCTTTCTCG. Amino acids: CASSLAGTGWLAEAFS.

The chain recombines TRBV11-2 with TRBJ2-4, with D possibly matching TRBD2 (5 bases). The CDR3 spans 13 residues. Germline CDR1 SGHAT, CDR2 FQNNGV. Trimming shortened V by 9 bases and J by 9 bases, and 18 bases separated the two germline ends. CDR3 in amino acids: CASSESRLSIQYF. CDR3 nucleotides: TGTGCCAGTAGCGAGAGCCGCTTGAGCATTCAGTACTTC. Full variable domain (remainder filled in from reference TRBV11-2 and TRBJ2-4): EAGVAQSPRYKIIEKRQSVAFWCNPISGHATLYWYQQILGQGPKLLIQFQNNGVVDDSQLPKDRFSAERLKGVDSTLKIQPAKLEDSAVYLCASSESRLSIQYFGAGTRLSVL.